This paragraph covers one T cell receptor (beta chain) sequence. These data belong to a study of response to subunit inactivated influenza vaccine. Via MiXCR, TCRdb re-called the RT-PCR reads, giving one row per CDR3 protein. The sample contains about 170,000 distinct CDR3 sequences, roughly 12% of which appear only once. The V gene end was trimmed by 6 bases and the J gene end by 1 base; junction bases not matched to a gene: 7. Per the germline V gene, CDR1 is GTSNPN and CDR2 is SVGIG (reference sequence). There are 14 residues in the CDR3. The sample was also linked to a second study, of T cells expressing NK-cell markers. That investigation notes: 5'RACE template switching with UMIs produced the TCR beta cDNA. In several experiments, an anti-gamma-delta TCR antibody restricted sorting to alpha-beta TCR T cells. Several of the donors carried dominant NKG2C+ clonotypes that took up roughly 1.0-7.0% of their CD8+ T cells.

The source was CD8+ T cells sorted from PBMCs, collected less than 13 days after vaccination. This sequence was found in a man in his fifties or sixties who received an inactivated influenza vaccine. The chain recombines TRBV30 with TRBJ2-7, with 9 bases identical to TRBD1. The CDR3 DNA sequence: TGTGCCTGCCTGGGACAGGGACCTTCCTACGAGCAGTACTTC. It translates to CACLGQGPSYEQYF.